This TCR beta chain was documented in a study of regulatory T cells in long-lasting Graves disease. As to time point: newly diagnosed GD, antithyroid drugs for less than 3 months. RNA extracted from PBMCs served as the sequencing template. This CDR3 is built from 16 residues. The V segment lost 4 bases and the J segment 3 bases; nucleotides outside the gene matches: 7. Germline V gene data show CDR1 as SGHTA and CDR2 as FQGNSA. With iRepertoire HTBI primers and Arm-PCR of CDR3 regions, TCR beta libraries were built. From the multiplex PCR reads, TCRdb called clonotypes with MiXCR, one entry per CDR3 protein. The data show roughly 380,000 distinct CDR3 sequences, around 17% seen once. This clonotype came up many times. This sample also appeared in a second study, on T cells in Graves' hyperthyroidism and ophthalmopathy. That work adds: Exclusion followed for patients with uncontrolled infection, other autoimmune disease, pregnancy or lactation.

The chain carries TRBV7-2 and TRBJ1-4; 8 positions agree with TRBD1. The sequenced sample was peripheral blood mononuclear cells (PBMCs), obtained at new diagnosis, from a patient treated with antithyroid drugs. This sequence originates from a man in his forties with Graves disease. CDR3 DNA sequence: TGTGCCAGCAGCTCAAAGCGGGACAGGCCTAATGAAAAACTGTTTTTT. Translating it yields CASSSKRDRPNEKLFF.